This TCR beta chain was sequenced in a study of beta chain features in type 1 diabetes. Sequenced material consisted of expressed TCRB transcripts (all of the isolated RNA was reverse transcribed). Repertoires were generated with immunoSEQ multiplex PCR, while TCRdb's copy carries only in-frame clones and drops some. The top ten clones hold under 0.02% of a sample with hundreds of thousands of clones, roughly 12% of them seen once. The CDR3 contains 15 residues. The V gene end was trimmed by 4 bases and the J gene end by 0 bases; junction bases not matched to a gene: 4. The V gene's germline CDR1 is SEHNR and CDR2 FQNEAQ (reference sequence). Sampling consisted of one heparinised blood draw per donor, averaging about 116 mL. Sorted populations all exceeded 95% purity.

The clonotype comes from a man younger than 35 in good health. J is TRBJ2-3 and V is TRBV7-9; 7 nucleotides align to TRBD2. Input material: naive CD4+ T cells from blood. CDR3 bases: TGTGCCAGCAGCTCAGCGGGGCCTAGCACAGATACGCAGTATTTT. Translation gives CASSSAGPSTDTQYF.